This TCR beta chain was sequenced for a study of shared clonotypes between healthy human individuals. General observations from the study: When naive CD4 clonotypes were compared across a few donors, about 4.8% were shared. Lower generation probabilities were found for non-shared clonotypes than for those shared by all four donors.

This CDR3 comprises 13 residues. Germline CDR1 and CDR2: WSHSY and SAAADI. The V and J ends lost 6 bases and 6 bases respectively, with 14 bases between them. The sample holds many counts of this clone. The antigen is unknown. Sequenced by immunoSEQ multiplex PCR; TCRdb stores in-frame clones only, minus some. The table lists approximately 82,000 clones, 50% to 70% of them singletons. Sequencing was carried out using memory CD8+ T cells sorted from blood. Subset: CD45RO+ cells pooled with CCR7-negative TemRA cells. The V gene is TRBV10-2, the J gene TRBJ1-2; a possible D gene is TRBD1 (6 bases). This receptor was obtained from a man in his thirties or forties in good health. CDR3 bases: TGCGCCAGCAGCCTACAGGGATATAATGGCTACACCTTC. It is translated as CASSLQGYNGYTF.